A selection of T cell receptor beta chains follows, all from one sample in a study of OX40 agonist ivuxolimab in advanced cancers. This table comes from immunoSEQ multiplex PCR, and its TCRdb copy is limited to in-frame clones, with some not included. Here the sample spans about 33,000 clones, roughly 81% being singletons. The specimen was CD4+ or CD8+ T cells sorted from blood, collected in a trial of the OX40 agonist ivuxolimab. The origin of the receptors is an adult with an advanced solid tumor such as melanoma, head and neck, liver or kidney cancer. The CDR3 runs from the conserved cysteine through the conserved F or W. A D gene is named only where the DNA matches it firmly. Expanded clones are given a class, and other clones once, few, many or no size at all.

>-|-|TRBJ2-7|TRBV28
TGTGCCAGCAGTGCCCCGGGGGCAGACTCCTACGAGCAGTACTTC
CASSAPGADSYEQYF
>TRBD2|-|TRBJ2-3|TRBV4-1
TGCGCCAGCAGCCACCAAGCGGGAGCGGGAGATACGCAGTATTTT
CASSHQAGAGDTQYF
>TRBD1|-|TRBJ2-4|TRBV18
TGTGCCAGCTCACCGGCAGGGGGCCTACTCAAAAACATTCAGTACTTC
CASSPAGGLLKNIQYF
>TRBD1|-|TRBJ1-2|TRBV2
TGTGCCAGCAACATACAGGGGGTAGGATATGGCTACACCTTC
CASNIQGVGYGYTF
>-|-|TRBJ2-5|TRBV19
TGTGCCAGTAGTCCGAGGGGGAACAGGCAAGAGACCCAGTACTTC
CASSPRGNRQETQYF
>TRBD2|-|TRBJ2-7|TRBV6-1
TGTGCCAGCAGTGTGGGGACTATACACGAGCAGTACTTC
CASSVGTIHEQYF
>TRBD1|-|TRBJ1-2|TRBV7-2
TGTGCCAGCAGCGGAGGGGGTTCGGACAGGGTCCCTTTTGGCTACACCTTC
CASSGGGSDRVPFGYTF
>-|-|TRBJ2-5|TRBV7-2
TGTGCCAGCAGCTTAGCGGGGGCGAAAGAGACCCAGTACTTC
CASSLAGAKETQYF
>-|-|TRBJ1-6|TRBV6-6
TGTGCCAGCAGTTCCCGACAGGACCCTGGGAATTCACCCCTCCACTTT
CASSSRQDPGNSPLHF
>-|-|TRBJ2-3|TRBV9
TGTGCCAGCAGCGTAAGACCTTCCACAGATACGCAGTATTTT
CASSVRPSTDTQYF
>-|-|TRBJ1-3|TRBV6-1
TGTGCCAGCACCACCGAGGGGGTCTCTGGAAACACCATATATTTT
CASTTEGVSGNTIYF
>-|-|TRBJ1-4|TRBV5-1
TGCGCCAGCAGCCGGGCTAATGAAAAACTGTTTTTT
CASSRANEKLFF
>TRBD1|-|TRBJ1-2|TRBV28
TGTGCCAGCTGCGGGAGACAGGGGTTCTTTGGCTACACCTTC
CASCGRQGFFGYTF
>-|-|TRBJ1-1|TRBV10-3
TGTGCCATCGGGGGGGCCGCGAACACTGAAGCTTTCTTT
CAIGGAANTEAFF
>-|-|TRBJ2-1|TRBV2
TGTGCCAGCGCGAACTTGGGGGATGAGCAGTTCTTC
CASANLGDEQFF
>-|-|TRBJ2-7|TRBV6-1
TGTGCCAGCAGTGAAGGAAGCTACGAGCAGTACTTC
CASSEGSYEQYF
>TRBD1|few|TRBJ1-2|TRBV11-2
TGTGCCAGCAGCCAGGGGGGGAAATATGGCTACACCTTC
CASSQGGKYGYTF
>-|-|TRBJ2-7|TRBV6-5
TGTGCCGGGGGCCGGGACCCCTACGAGCAGTACTTC
CAGGRDPYEQYF
>TRBD2|few|TRBJ2-1|TRBV11-1
TGTGCCAGCAGCTGGACTAGCGGGGCTGAGCAGTTCTTC
CASSWTSGAEQFF
>-|-|TRBJ2-3|TRBV18
TGTGCCAGCTCACCACTAGCGGAGACCACAGATACGCAGTATTTT
CASSPLAETTDTQYF
>TRBD1|-|TRBJ2-2|TRBV18
TGTGCCAGCTCATACAGAACAAGACAGGGGTTCGACACCGGGGAGCTGTTTTTT
CASSYRTRQGFDTGELFF
>-|once|TRBJ2-5|TRBV7-2
TGTGCCAGCAGCTCTAAAATCAGGGTTGAAGAGACCCAGTACTTC
CASSSKIRVEETQYF
>TRBD1|-|TRBJ1-2|TRBV19
TGTGCCAGTAGTATAACAGGGGTTGACTATGGCTACACCTTC
CASSITGVDYGYTF
>TRBD1|-|TRBJ1-1|TRBV18
TGTGCCAGCTCACAAAAAGACAGGGTGAACACTGAAGCTTTCTTT
CASSQKDRVNTEAFF
>-|-|TRBJ2-3|TRBV30
TGTGCCTGGTCCGGAGGGGGATATACGCAGTATTTT
CAWSGGGYTQYF
>TRBD2|-|TRBJ2-5|TRBV5-8
TGTGCCAGCAGCCCCATGACTAGCGGCCAAGAGACCCAGTACTTC
CASSPMTSGQETQYF
>-|-|TRBJ1-1|TRBV6-5
TGTGCCAGCAGTCGGACGGCTAATGGCGAAGCTTTCTTT
CASSRTANGEAFF
>TRBD1|-|TRBJ1-5|TRBV28
TGTGCCAGCAGCTTCGGGACAGGGGGTCTCAATCAGCCCCAGCATTTT
CASSFGTGGLNQPQHF
>TRBD1|once|TRBJ1-2|TRBV28
TGTGCCAGCAGGGGACAGGGCCCATATGGCTACACCTTC
CASRGQGPYGYTF
>-|-|TRBJ2-7|TRBV12-2
TGTGCAAGTCGCCTTTTACTTAGACAGGGTAAAGATTACGAGCAGTACTTC
CASRLLLRQGKDYEQYF
>-|-|TRBJ1-4|TRBV10-3
TGTGCCATCAGGGGGGATGTAGGCGAAAAACTGTTTTTT
CAIRGDVGEKLFF
>TRBD1|-|TRBJ1-6|TRBV7-9
TGTGCCAGCAGCCCGGACAGGGGGCAAAATTCACCCCTCCACTTT
CASSPDRGQNSPLHF
>-|few|TRBJ2-7|TRBV9
TGTGCCAGCGCCCCGGGACCGCAGGCATCCGAGCAGTACTTC
CASAPGPQASEQYF
>-|-|TRBJ1-2|TRBV6-1
TGTGCCAGCAGCGGCTATGGCTACACCTTC
CASSGYGYTF
>-|-|TRBJ1-5|TRBV19
TGTGCCAGTAGTATTAGAACATCCAACAATCAGCCCCAGCATTTT
CASSIRTSNNQPQHF
>-|-|TRBJ2-3|TRBV18
TGTGCCAGCTCCCTGACATTTACTAGCACAGATACGCAGTATTTT
CASSLTFTSTDTQYF
>TRBD1|-|TRBJ1-1|TRBV11-2
TGTGCCAGCAGCCCGAACCGGGACAGGGACACTGAAGCTTTCTTT
CASSPNRDRDTEAFF
>-|once|TRBJ1-2|TRBV16
TGTGCCAGCAGCCAGGAACTTGGGGGAGGCTACACCTTC
CASSQELGGGYTF
>-|-|TRBJ1-3|TRBV28
TGTGCCAGCAGTTTAGGGGGATCCTCTGGAAACACCATATATTTT
CASSLGGSSGNTIYF
>-|-|TRBJ2-7|TRBV4-2
TGTGCCAGCAGCCGGGCCGGGACTCCGATAGAGCAGTACTTC
CASSRAGTPIEQYF
>TRBD2|once|TRBJ2-3|TRBV5-1
TGCGCCAGCGCGGGGGTGGGTAGTCTCGCAGATACGCAGTATTTT
CASAGVGSLADTQYF
>-|-|TRBJ1-2|TRBV5-8
TGTGCCAGCAGCTTGGCGACAGACGTCTATGGCTACACCTTC
CASSLATDVYGYTF
>-|-|TRBJ2-3|TRBV6-6
TGTGCCAGCACAAGGGGGGGGAGCACAGATACGCAGTATTTT
CASTRGGSTDTQYF
>-|-|TRBJ1-3|TRBV21-1
TGTGCCAGCGAGGTTTGGAGAGAGTTCTCTGGAAACACCATATATTTT
CASEVWREFSGNTIYF
>-|-|TRBJ1-2|TRBV19
TGTGCCAGTAGCGCTCCCGGGACATTGGACTATGGCTACACCTTC
CASSAPGTLDYGYTF
>TRBD1|-|TRBJ2-1|TRBV29-1
TGCAGCGTGACCAACCCGGGACAGGGCTCCTACAATGAGCAGTTCTTC
CSVTNPGQGSYNEQFF
>-|-|TRBJ2-1|TRBV18
TGTGCCAGCTCACCACCTCCCCGGTCTGGCTACAATGAGCAGTTCTTC
CASSPPPRSGYNEQFF
>-|-|TRBJ1-5|TRBV7-9
TGTGCCAGCAGCTTAAAAGGGACTAATCAGCCCCAGCATTTT
CASSLKGTNQPQHF
>-|-|TRBJ2-7|TRBV6-5
TGTGCCAGCAGACCCGGGGGGCCCTACGAGCAGTACTTC
CASRPGGPYEQYF
>-|-|TRBJ2-7|TRBV7-2
TGTGCCAGCAGCTTAAGTACAGCGGAGTACTTC
CASSLSTAEYF
>-|-|TRBJ2-5|TRBV2
TGTGCCAGCATGAGTCAGGGCGTCGTTAAAGAGACCCAGTACTTC
CASMSQGVVKETQYF
>-|-|TRBJ1-5|TRBV5-1
TGCGCCAGCAGCCCCAGTCCCGGCAATCAGCCCCAGCATTTT
CASSPSPGNQPQHF